These T cell receptor beta chains were read from a single sample in a study of Tregs in tolerant kidney transplant recipients. Clones were read by immunoSEQ multiplex PCR, and TCRdb kept only the in-frame ones, dropping some. The sample yields around 78,000 clones, approximately 89% seen once. This material consisted of Tregs from blood, taken before the transplant. Receptor source: a human donor who received a combined kidney and bone marrow transplant. The CDR3 runs from the conserved cysteine through the conserved F or W. Each record gives: clone size, V gene, J gene, D gene, CDR3 protein, CDR3 DNA. D genes are given only for firm matches. A row's size may be missing; if present it is once, few, many or a size class.

.	TRBV2	TRBJ2-1	.	CASSEEANVGNEQFF	TGTGCCAGCAGTGAAGAAGCTAACGTAGGCAATGAGCAGTTCTTC
.	TRBV11-2	TRBJ2-7	.	CASSLAGSGTLRF	TGTGCCAGCAGCTTAGCGGGCAGCGGGACACTCCGCTTC
.	TRBV6-5	TRBJ1-5	.	CASSSAGLWGNQPQHF	TGTGCCAGCAGTTCGGCAGGACTCTGGGGCAATCAGCCCCAGCATTTT
.	TRBV29-1	TRBJ2-5	TRBD2	CSVEKGTSGSGETQYF	TGCAGCGTTGAAAAGGGGACTAGCGGGAGTGGGGAGACCCAGTACTTC
.	TRBV7-9	TRBJ2-7	TRBD2	CASSLAGAYEQYF	TGTGCCAGCAGCCTAGCGGGAGCTTACGAGCAGTACTTC
.	TRBV6-6	TRBJ1-5	.	CASSYGGPGQPQHF	TGTGCCAGCAGTTACGGGGGGCCCGGTCAGCCCCAGCATTTT
.	TRBV19	TRBJ2-3	.	CASRVIGSTDTQYF	TGTGCCAGTAGGGTTATAGGGAGCACAGATACGCAGTATTTT
.	TRBV2	TRBJ2-5	.	CASSVMTGRETQYF	TGTGCCAGCTCTGTGATGACAGGTCGAGAGACCCAGTACTTC
.	TRBV7-6	TRBJ2-7	TRBD1	CASSLTRTGVGEQYF	TGTGCCAGCAGCTTAACTAGGACAGGGGTAGGAGAGCAGTACTTC
.	TRBV10-3	TRBJ2-1	TRBD1	CAISLTGGKGSYNEQFF	TGTGCCATCAGCTTGACAGGGGGTAAAGGATCCTACAATGAGCAGTTCTTC
.	TRBV28	TRBJ2-3	TRBD1	CASSLRQGFTQYF	TGTGCCAGCAGTTTAAGACAGGGGTTTACGCAGTATTTT
.	TRBV5-8	TRBJ2-7	.	CASSPRLDEQYF	TGTGCCAGCAGCCCCCGCCTCGACGAGCAGTACTTC
.	TRBV28	TRBJ1-2	.	CASSLRAGGYTF	TGTGCCAGCAGTTTAAGAGCGGGGGGCTACACCTTC
.	TRBV18	TRBJ2-2	TRBD2	CASSLRTSGANTGELFF	TGTGCCAGCTCACTACGTACTAGCGGGGCGAACACCGGGGAGCTGTTTTTT
.	TRBV28	TRBJ1-2	.	CASSYGDTNYGYTF	TGTGCCAGCAGCTACGGGGACACTAACTATGGCTACACCTTC
.	TRBV4-2	TRBJ2-7	.	CASSGGYEQYF	TGTGCCAGCAGTGGGGGGTACGAGCAGTACTTC
.	TRBV28	TRBJ1-2	.	CASSFEGGEAIGYTF	TGTGCCAGCAGTTTTGAGGGGGGAGAAGCGATTGGCTACACCTTC
.	TRBV7-9	TRBJ2-7	TRBD2	CASSPQDGRTYEQYF	TGTGCCAGCAGCCCCCAAGACGGGAGGACCTACGAGCAGTACTTC
.	TRBV30	TRBJ1-2	TRBD1	CAWRADRGSGYTF	TGTGCCTGGAGGGCCGACAGGGGCTCTGGCTACACCTTC
.	TRBV10-3	TRBJ2-5	.	CASTGGEQETQYF	TGTGCCTCCACCGGCGGTGAACAAGAGACCCAGTACTTC
once	TRBV5-1	TRBJ2-7	.	CASSARPDEQYF	TGCGCCAGCAGCGCTCGGCCAGACGAGCAGTACTTC
.	TRBV27	TRBJ1-6	.	CASTLGTIYNSPLHF	TGTGCCAGCACACTAGGGACTATCTATAATTCACCCCTCCACTTT
.	TRBV29-1	TRBJ2-7	.	CSVELAYEQYF	TGCAGCGTTGAACTAGCCTACGAGCAGTACTTC
.	TRBV19	TRBJ2-7	TRBD2	CASSLAGGPYEQYF	TGTGCCAGTAGTTTAGCGGGAGGGCCATACGAGCAGTACTTC
.	TRBV4-1	TRBJ2-5	TRBD2	CASSQGISGNQETQYF	TGCGCCAGCAGCCAAGGAATTAGCGGGAATCAAGAGACCCAGTACTTC
.	TRBV28	TRBJ2-2	.	CASSLGPITGELFF	TGTGCCAGCAGTTTAGGACCCATCACCGGGGAGCTGTTTTTT
.	TRBV7-2	TRBJ2-7	TRBD1	CASSLNGQAYEQYF	TGTGCCAGCAGCCTTAATGGACAGGCCTACGAGCAGTACTTC
.	TRBV5-5	TRBJ2-6	TRBD1	CASSSTGAGANVLTF	TGTGCCAGCAGCTCCACAGGGGCTGGGGCCAACGTCCTGACTTTC
.	TRBV25-1	TRBJ1-5	TRBD1	CASSDRGLQPQHF	TGTGCCAGCAGTGACAGGGGGCTTCAGCCCCAGCATTTT
.	TRBV5-5	TRBJ1-3	.	CASSSTRVSGNTIYF	TGTGCCAGCAGTTCTACCAGGGTTTCTGGAAACACCATATATTTT
once	TRBV21-1	TRBJ2-4	.	CASSNPGVAKNIQYF	TGTGCCAGCAGCAATCCAGGGGTAGCCAAAAACATTCAGTACTTC
.	TRBV11-2	TRBJ1-3	.	CASSLAPKGGTGNTIYF	TGTGCCAGCAGCTTAGCCCCCAAAGGGGGGACTGGAAACACCATATATTTT
.	TRBV30	TRBJ1-1	.	CAWSKRRTVNTEAFF	TGTGCCTGGAGTAAACGGAGGACGGTGAACACTGAAGCTTTCTTT